This TCR beta chain was documented in a study of T cells after yellow fever vaccination. Overall study context: Where fractions had low cell numbers, libraries were prepared from them with the SMART-Seq v4 Ultra Low Input RNA kit. Study-wide results and caveats: Detected again after the booster were most primary-vaccination clones, at 95% to 98% CD4 and 88% CD8. Weaker overall, the secondary response nonetheless peaked faster (day 5 versus 15).

5'RACE template switching produced TCR cDNA carrying a universal primer site and UMIs. MiXCR, applied by TCRdb to the 5' RACE reads, yields one record per CDR3 protein. The table shows approximately 580,000 distinct CDR3 sequences, with around 17% occurring only once. For this clonotype: The antigen is not known.

With V trimmed by 6 bases and J by 4 bases, 9 bases remained unmatched. The CDR3 runs to 15 residues. Germline V gene lookup returns CDR1 DFQATT and CDR2 SNEGSKA (reference sequence). The source is a man younger than 35 who received the YFV17D yellow fever vaccine. The material sequenced was PBMCs, taken around 5 days after the first yellow fever vaccination. This chain links TRBV20-1 with TRBJ2-3, with 11 bases matching TRBD2. The CDR3 bases are TGCAGTGCCGAAAAGGGACTAGCGGACGCAGATACGCAGTATTTT. Protein product: CSAEKGLADADTQYF.